This T cell receptor beta chain was captured in a study of identical twins. To note about this clonotype: Its antigen is as yet unknown.

Each cDNA held unique molecular identifiers, and template switching gave it a universal primer site. TCRdb recomputed calls from the 5' RACE reads with MiXCR, one row per CDR3 protein. Of 1.5 million or so distinct CDR3 sequences in the sample, less than 40% were seen once. General study results and limits: It was cross-sectional statistical analysis, not following the same donors, that the conclusions relied on. Beta clonotypes that were abundant in cord blood contained fewer insertions, a pattern absent from memory repertoires.

The specimen was cord blood. The TCR comes from a newborn girl in good health.

In nucleotides, the CDR3 is TGCGCCAGCAGCCCCGGACTGCTGGGCATTCAGTACTTC. Residues: CASSPGLLGIQYF. The rearrangement joins TRBV5-1 to TRBJ2-4; D possibly corresponds to TRBD2 (5 bases). CDR3 length: 13 amino acids. Germline values: CDR1 SGHRS, CDR2 YFSETQ. Trimming pared 4 bases from V and 9 bases from J, leaving 14 bases between. The full variable domain, rest sourced from reference TRBV5-1 and TRBJ2-4, is KAGVTQTPRYLIKTRGQQVTLSCSPISGHRSVSWYQQTPGQGLQFLFEYFSETQRNKGNFPGRFSGRQFSNSRSEMNVSTLELGDSALYLCASSPGLLGIQYFGAGTRLSVL.